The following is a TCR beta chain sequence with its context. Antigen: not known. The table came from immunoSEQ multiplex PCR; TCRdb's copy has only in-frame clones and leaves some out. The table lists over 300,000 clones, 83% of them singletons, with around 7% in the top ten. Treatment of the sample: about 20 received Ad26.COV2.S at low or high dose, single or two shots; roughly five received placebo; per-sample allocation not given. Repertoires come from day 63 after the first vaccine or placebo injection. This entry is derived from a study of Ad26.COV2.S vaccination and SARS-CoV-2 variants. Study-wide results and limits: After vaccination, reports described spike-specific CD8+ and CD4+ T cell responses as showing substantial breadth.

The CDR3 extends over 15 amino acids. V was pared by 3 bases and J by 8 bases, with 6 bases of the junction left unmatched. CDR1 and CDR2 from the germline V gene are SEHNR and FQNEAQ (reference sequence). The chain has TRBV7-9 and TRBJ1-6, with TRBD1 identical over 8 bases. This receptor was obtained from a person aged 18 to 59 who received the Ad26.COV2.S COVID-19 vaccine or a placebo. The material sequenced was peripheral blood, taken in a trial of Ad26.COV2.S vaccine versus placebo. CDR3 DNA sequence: TGTGCCAGCAGCTTCTCAGGGGGCGCGGATTCACCCCTCCACTTT. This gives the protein CASSFSGGADSPLHF.